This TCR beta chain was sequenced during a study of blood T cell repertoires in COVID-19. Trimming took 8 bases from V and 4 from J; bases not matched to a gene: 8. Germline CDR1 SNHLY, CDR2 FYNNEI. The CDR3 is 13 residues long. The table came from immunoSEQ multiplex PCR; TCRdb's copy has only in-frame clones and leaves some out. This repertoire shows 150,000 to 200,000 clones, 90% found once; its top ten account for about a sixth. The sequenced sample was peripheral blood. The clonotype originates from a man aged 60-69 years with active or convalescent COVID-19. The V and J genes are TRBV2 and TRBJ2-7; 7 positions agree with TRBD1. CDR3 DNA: TGTGCCAGCCTGACAGGGAAGGAGTACGAGCAGTACTTC. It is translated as CASLTGKEYEQYF.